The sequence of this T cell receptor beta chain was determined in a study of Graves' ophthalmopathy and Graves' hyperthyroidism. CDR3 regions of TCR beta were amplified from RNA transcripts. HTBI-primed first-round RT-PCR preceded second-round multiplex PCR. TCRdb reprocessed the multiplex PCR reads with MiXCR, giving one entry per CDR3 protein. The sample lists approximately 1.2 million distinct CDR3 sequences, approximately 35% occurring once. The specimen sequenced was peripheral blood or thyroid tissue (not recorded which). The TCR sequence derives from an adult man with Graves' hyperthyroidism.

CDR3 bases: TGTGCCAGCAGCCAAATAGCGGGAGTCGCCGAGCAGTACTTC. Translated: CASSQIAGVAEQYF. The chain links TRBV5-8 to TRBJ2-7; the match to TRBD2 covers 9 bases. This CDR3 is built from 14 residues. Germline V gives CDR1 SGHTS, CDR2 YDEGEE. With 4 bases clipped from V and 6 bases from J, the junction kept 8 bases outside the gene matches.